The T cell receptor (beta chain) under discussion was sequenced for a study of cytomegalovirus exposure and HLA in healthy donors. Losses at the gene ends were 3 bases for V and 12 bases for J; bases not matched to a gene: 15. The germline V gene has CDR1 MDHEN and CDR2 SYDVKM. The CDR3 is 17 amino acids. Use of 60 Vbeta and 13 Jbeta primers characterized the PCR. Libraries were prepared by immunoSEQ multiplex PCR; TCRdb keeps only in-frame clonotypes and omits some of them. The table has 97,000 or so clones, roughly 9.4% seen once. The sequenced sample was PBMCs. This sequence was found in a man between 50 and 59 years old in good health and CMV-seropositive. The rearrangement links TRBV28 to TRBJ2-1; 12 bases agree with TRBD2. This CDR3 reads CASSFILRTSGTTRQFF. The CDR3, as DNA: TGTGCCAGCAGTTTTATCCTGCGGACTAGCGGGACTACTAGGCAGTTCTTC.